This T cell receptor (beta chain) was captured by sequencing in a study of T cells after yellow fever vaccination. Study at large: Fractions of low cell number were prepared using SMART-Seq v4 Ultra Low Input. Whole-study findings and limits: Some clonotypes, a small share, were shared between CD4 and CD8 compartments. FACS-sorted repertoires could harbor abundant contaminating bulk-population clonotypes. Reappearance after the booster was seen for most primary-vaccination clones, at 95% to 97% CD4 and 70% to 90% CD8.

This CDR3 has 13 residues. In germline, CDR1 is MGHDK, CDR2 SYGVNS. Between the trimmed V and J ends, which lost 2 bases and 4 bases, there was a span of 9 bases. TCRdb processed the 5' RACE reads anew with MiXCR; each CDR3 protein has one entry. The sample consists of approximately 510,000 distinct CDR3 sequences, just over 20% of them appearing once. This clonotype came up a few times. Its matching antigen is unknown. The chain links TRBV25-1 to TRBJ2-7; D is uncertain. The sample consisted of PBMCs, taken more than 20 days after the first yellow fever vaccination. The sequence came from a man aged 18 to 29 who received the YFV17D yellow fever vaccine. CDR3 amino acids: CASSEPYKYEQYF. In DNA form, the CDR3 reads TGTGCCAGCAGTGAACCTTACAAGTACGAGCAGTACTTC.